This TCR beta chain was recovered during a study of blood T cell repertoires in COVID-19. Across the whole study: The analysed material was cDNA or gDNA that came from T cells, B-cell-depleted T cells, or PBMCs.

Patients in Seattle were enrolled during active infection, then followed longitudinally. Sequenced by immunoSEQ multiplex PCR; TCRdb stores in-frame clones only, minus some. Of approximately 200,000 clones listed, approximately 80% were seen once; the top ten hold 10%. CDR3 length: 14 residues. Looked up from germline, CDR1 is MNHNY and CDR2 is SVGAGI (reference sequence). V was clipped by 5 bases and J by 1 base; unmatched bases: 4. This clone was seen just once. The J gene is TRBJ2-5, the V gene TRBV6-6; 7 bases are shared with TRBD2. This receptor was obtained from a woman aged 80 or over with COVID-19, enrolled during active disease. Material: peripheral blood. CDR3 sequence reads: CASSPWEGQETQYF. The CDR3 DNA reads as TGTGCCAGCAGTCCGTGGGAGGGCCAAGAGACCCAGTACTTC.